One and the same sample provided the 15 T cell receptor beta chains below, sequenced in a study of T cell responses to AZD1222 COVID-19 vaccine. Some clones are missing from TCRdb's copy, which holds only in-frame ones; the method was immunoSEQ multiplex PCR. Among about 100,000 clones listed, approximately 87% were seen once. The source was peripheral blood, collected on day 0 of MenACWY control vaccination. These receptors all stem from an adult in good health.

The chain couples TRBV3-1 (or the pseudogene TRBV3-2) to TRBJ2-1; D may match TRBD1 or TRBD2 (5 bases each). The CDR3 has 14 amino acids. Per germline, CDR1 LGHDT and CDR2 YNNKEL (reference sequence). Trimming left V 0 bases short and J 10 bases short, with 13 bases between. The CDR3 DNA is TGTGCCAGCAGCCAAGACCCGGGGACCCGCGAGCAGTTCTTC. Translating gives CASSQDPGTREQFF.

The chain is built from TRBV5-6 and TRBJ2-7; D is undetermined. There are 16 residues in the CDR3. V lost 0 bases and J 4 bases, leaving 17 bases between the germline ends. The germline V gene has CDR1 SGHDT and CDR2 YYEEEE. CDR3: CASSLGPPGDLYEQYF. CDR3 bases: TGTGCCAGCAGCTTGGGACCCCCGGGTGATCTTTACGAGCAGTACTTC. The full variable domain, rest sourced from reference TRBV5-6 and TRBJ2-7, is DAGVTQSPTHLIKTRGQQVTLRCSPKSGHDTVSWYQQALGQGPQFIFQYYEEEERQRGNFPDRFSGHQFPNYSSELNVNALLLGDSALYLCASSLGPPGDLYEQYFGPGTRLTVT.

The chain recombines TRBV28 with TRBJ1-1, with 7 bases identical to TRBD1. V trimming: 3 bases; J trimming: 4 bases; junction bases outside the gene matches: 5. This CDR3 region has 14 residues. Germline lookup yields CDR1 MDHEN and CDR2 SYDVKM. CDR3 nucleotide sequence: TGTGCCAGCAGTTTCAGACAGGGAGGCACTGAAGCTTTCTTT. Protein: CASSFRQGGTEAFF.

This chain links TRBV29-1 with TRBJ2-2; D uncertain. Trimming cost V 6 bases and J 2 bases, with 7 bases left between them. Per germline, CDR1 SQVTM and CDR2 ANQGSEA. The CDR3 has 12 residues. CDR3 coding DNA: TGCAGCGTCCCTTTAAACACCGGGGAGCTGTTTTTT. It codes for CSVPLNTGELFF.

This clone was detected only a few times. This same CDR3 is encoded by further DNA sequences in the sample. This sequence joins TRBV5-1 and TRBJ2-7; TRBD1 is a possible D gene (6 bases). The germline V and J ends were trimmed by 0 bases and 4 bases, with 8 bases remaining between them. CDR3 size: 13 residues. Germline V lookup: CDR1 SGHRS, CDR2 YFSETQ. Here the CDR3 DNA reads TGCGCCAGCAGCTTGGTGCAGGGGTACGAGCAGTACTTC. Encoded protein: CASSLVQGYEQYF.

V gene TRBV27 combines with J gene TRBJ1-1; tentatively, D is TRBD1 (6 bases). This CDR3 has 13 amino acids. V lost 3 bases to trimming and J lost 4 bases, with 9 bases between them. The germline CDR1 and CDR2 sequences are MNHEY and SMNVEV (reference sequence). CDR3 DNA sequence: TGTGCCAGCAGTTTGACAGGATTCACTGAAGCTTTCTTT. This codes for CASSLTGFTEAFF.

The rearrangement uses TRBV3-1 (or the pseudogene TRBV3-2) and TRBJ1-6, with unresolved D. V lost 2 bases to trimming and J lost 8 bases, with 10 bases between them. The CDR3 has 14 residues. Germline V gene sequence: CDR1 LGHDT, CDR2 YNNKEL (reference sequence). CDR3 nucleotide sequence: TGTGCCAGCAGCCAACGGACGGTTGATTCACCCCTCCACTTT. Its protein is CASSQRTVDSPLHF.

The CDR3 nucleotides read TGTGCCAGCAGTCCCAGGTACAATCAGCCCCAGCATTTT. It translates to CASSPRYNQPQHF. The chain carries TRBV6-5 and TRBJ1-5; D is unclear. Germline V lookup: CDR1 MNHEY, CDR2 SVGAGI. Trimming took 5 bases from V and 3 from J, leaving 8 bases between them. This CDR3 is 13 amino acids long.

V usage is TRBV28 and J usage is TRBJ1-2; 8 bases fit TRBD1. The CDR3 has 15 amino acids. Losses at the gene ends were 5 bases for V and 5 bases for J; bases not matched to a gene: 10. The germline V gene has CDR1 MDHEN and CDR2 SYDVKM. CDR3 region: CASSPSDRVSYGYTF. CDR3 DNA sequence: TGTGCCAGCAGTCCCTCGGACAGGGTTTCGTATGGCTACACCTTC.

This chain joins TRBV3-1 (or the pseudogene TRBV3-2) and TRBJ2-3; 11 bases map to TRBD1. This CDR3 is 17 amino acids long. From germline, CDR1 is LGHDT and CDR2 YNNKEL (reference sequence). Trimming cost V 3 bases and J 3 bases; bases outside gene matches: 8. This CDR3 is CASSQLAGTGGTDTQYF. The CDR3 bases are TGTGCCAGCAGCCAGCTAGCCGGGACAGGGGGAACAGATACGCAGTATTTT.

The chain is built from TRBV3-1 (or the pseudogene TRBV3-2) and TRBJ2-7; D is uncertain. Germline lookup yields CDR1 LGHDT and CDR2 YNNKEL (reference sequence). This CDR3 comprises 15 residues. The germline V and J ends were trimmed by 1 base and 4 bases, with 14 bases remaining between them. Here the CDR3 DNA reads TGTGCCAGCAGCCAAGGTGCAGGTGAGATGTACGAGCAGTACTTC. Translated, it gives CASSQGAGEMYEQYF.

This clone was found once. The gene calls are TRBV28 and TRBJ1-1; a weak D match, TRBD1 (6 bases). V lost 4 bases and J lost 1, with 10 bases in between. CDR1 and CDR2 from the germline V gene are MDHEN and SYDVKM. The CDR3 contains 14 residues. The CDR3 DNA follows: TGTGCCAGCAGTTACGCGGGACAGAACACTGAAGCTTTCTTT. Translating it yields CASSYAGQNTEAFF.

The genes are TRBV28 and TRBJ2-7; D unresolved. Germline-derived CDR1 and CDR2 are MDHEN and SYDVKM. CDR3 length: 15 amino acids. Trimming cost V 1 base and J 5 bases, with 15 bases left between them. Here the CDR3 reads CASSLFRGVIDEQYF. CDR3 coding DNA: TGTGCCAGCAGTTTATTTCGAGGCGTTATCGACGAGCAGTACTTC. Together with reference TRBV28 and TRBJ2-7, the CDR3 gives the full variable domain: DVKVTQSSRYLVKRTGEKVFLECVQDMDHENMFWYRQDPGLGLRLIYFSYDVKMKEKGDIPEGYSVSREKKERFSLILESASTNQTSMYLCASSLFRGVIDEQYFGPGTRLTVT.

The chain carries TRBV13 and TRBJ2-5; TRBD1 agrees at 9 bases. Germline V gene lookup returns CDR1 PRHDT and CDR2 FYEKMQ (reference sequence). V lost 8 bases, J lost 5 bases, and 6 bases stayed unmatched. The CDR3 runs 13 residues. The CDR3 spells CASEGQGVETQYF. The CDR3 nucleotides are TGTGCCAGCGAGGGACAGGGTGTCGAGACCCAGTACTTC.

This chain connects TRBV30 to TRBJ2-1; D unresolved. The germline V gene encodes CDR1 GTSNPN and CDR2 SVGIG (reference sequence). V lost 3 bases to trimming and J lost 9 bases, with 9 bases between them. This CDR3 is 11 amino acids long. The chain's CDR3 is CAWSVISEQFF. CDR3 DNA: TGTGCCTGGAGCGTCATAAGTGAGCAGTTCTTC. The full variable domain, rest sourced from reference TRBV30 and TRBJ2-1, is SQTIHQWPATLVQPVGSPLSLECTVEGTSNPNLYWYRQAAGRGLQLLFYSVGIGQISSEVPQNLSASRPQDRQFILSSKKLLLSDSGFYLCAWSVISEQFFGPGTRLTVL.